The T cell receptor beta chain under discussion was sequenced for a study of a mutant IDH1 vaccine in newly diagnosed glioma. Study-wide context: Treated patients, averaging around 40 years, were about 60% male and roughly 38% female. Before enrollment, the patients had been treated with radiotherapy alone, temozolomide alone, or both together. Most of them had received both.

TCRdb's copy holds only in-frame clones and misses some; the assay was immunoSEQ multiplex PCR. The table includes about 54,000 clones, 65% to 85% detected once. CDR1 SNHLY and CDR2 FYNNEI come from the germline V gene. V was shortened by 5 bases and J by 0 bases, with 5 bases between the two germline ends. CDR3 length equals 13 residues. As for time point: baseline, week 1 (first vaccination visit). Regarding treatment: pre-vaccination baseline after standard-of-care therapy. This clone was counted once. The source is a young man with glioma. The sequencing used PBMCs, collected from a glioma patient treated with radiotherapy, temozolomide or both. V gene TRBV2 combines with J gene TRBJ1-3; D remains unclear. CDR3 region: CASSQDSGNTIYF. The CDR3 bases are TGTGCCAGCAGTCAAGACTCTGGAAACACCATATATTTT.